This passage covers 14 T cell receptor beta chains from one sample sequenced in a study of T-cell reconstitution after alpha-beta-depleted transplantation in children. Researchers prepared the TCRbeta library using unique molecular identifiers, the study reports. TCRdb redid the calling of the PCR reads with MiXCR, one entry per CDR3 protein. Here the sample spans fewer than 450,000 distinct CDR3 sequences, about 17% being singletons. The starting material was PBMCs, mostly from graft donor cells, obtained 360 days after TCRalphabeta/CD19-depleted stem cell transplant. These receptors were taken from a male patient aged 2 to 10 who had a stem cell transplant for acute lymphoblastic leukemia, so the T cells may come from the graft donor.

J is TRBJ1-4 and V is TRBV12-3 or TRBV12-4; TRBD1 might be the D (5 bases). V lost 8 bases, J lost 0 bases, and 10 bases lay in between. CDR3 length: 14 residues. For the CDR3, the DNA is TGTGCCAGCGGGACCTCCTCAACTAATGAAAAACTGTTTTTT. Translated, it gives CASGTSSTNEKLFF.

The chain recombines TRBV7-2 with TRBJ2-1; D gene ambiguous. The V and J ends lost 0 bases and 0 bases respectively, with 15 bases between them. The CDR3 is 18 residues long. Germline V gene data show CDR1 as SGHTA and CDR2 as FQGNSA. CDR3 nucleotide sequence: TGTGCCAGCAGCTTAGCGTTTGGGGTCCTGAGCTCCTACAATGAGCAGTTCTTC. Translation: CASSLAFGVLSSYNEQFF.

This clonotype occurred many times. V is TRBV5-6 and J is TRBJ2-3; a possible D gene is TRBD1 (5 bases). The ends were cut back, 0 bases at V and 3 bases at J, with 11 bases in the middle. Looked up from germline, CDR1 is SGHDT and CDR2 is YYEEEE. This CDR3 region has 15 residues. This CDR3 reads CASSLDQGSTDTQYF. The CDR3 DNA reads TGTGCCAGCAGCTTGGACCAGGGAAGTACAGATACGCAGTATTTT. Filled out from reference TRBV5-6 and TRBJ2-3, the complete variable domain reads DAGVTQSPTHLIKTRGQQVTLRCSPKSGHDTVSWYQQALGQGPQFIFQYYEEEERQRGNFPDRFSGHQFPNYSSELNVNALLLGDSALYLCASSLDQGSTDTQYFGPGTRLTVL.

This clonotype occurred many times. The chain carries TRBV12-3 or TRBV12-4 and TRBJ2-5, with 10 bases identical to TRBD1. The CDR3 is made up of 16 amino acids. V gave up 5 bases and J gave up 2 bases; unmatched junction bases: 8. The CDR3, as DNA: TGTGCCAGCAGTCACCGGGACAGGGGTCTTCAAGAGACCCAGTACTTC. Protein product: CASSHRDRGLQETQYF.

This chain connects TRBV11-2 to TRBJ2-1; 7 bases agree with TRBD2. The CDR3 has 16 amino acids. Germline values: CDR1 SGHAT, CDR2 FQNNGV. After removal of 1 base from V and 5 bases from J, the junction contained 8 bases not matched to a gene. The CDR3 here is CASSLGWTRSNNEQFF. Written as DNA, the CDR3 is TGTGCCAGCAGCTTAGGCTGGACTAGATCAAACAATGAGCAGTTCTTC.

This clonotype appeared a few times. This chain connects TRBV6-2 or TRBV6-3 to TRBJ2-2; unclear D gene. Trimming removed 6 bases at V and 1 base at J, with 9 bases between. This CDR3 has 14 residues. CDR1 is MNHEY, CDR2 SVGEGT, per germline. CDR3 protein: CASSPILNTGELFF. CDR3 DNA: TGTGCCAGCAGCCCCATTTTGAACACCGGGGAGCTGTTTTTT.

This clonotype was counted a few times. The V call is TRBV5-5, the J call TRBJ2-3; 14 nucleotides align to TRBD2. The CDR3 sequence is 17 residues long. Germline lookup yields CDR1 SGHKS and CDR2 YYEKEE (reference sequence). V was clipped by 4 bases and J by 2 bases; unmatched bases: 6. The CDR3 nucleotides read TGTGCCAGCAGCACAGGACTAGCGGGAGGCCACACAGATACGCAGTATTTT. It encodes CASSTGLAGGHTDTQYF.

The chain recombines TRBV12-3 or TRBV12-4 with TRBJ2-7; 9 bases are a match to TRBD2. CDR3 length: 15 amino acids. Trimming took 4 bases from V and 4 from J; bases not matched to a gene: 8. The chain's CDR3 is CASSSVETSGYEQYF. The CDR3 DNA sequence: TGTGCCAGCAGTTCGGTCGAGACTAGCGGTTACGAGCAGTACTTC.

The chain recombines TRBV4-1 with TRBJ2-7, with D uncertain. Trimming removed 2 bases from V and 5 bases from J, with 10 bases in between. The CDR3 sequence is 13 residues long. Germline V CDR1 and CDR2: MGHRA, YSYEKL. CDR3 residues: CASSQIGANEQYF. The CDR3, as DNA: TGCGCCAGCAGCCAAATAGGAGCAAACGAGCAGTACTTC.

This sequence joins TRBV20-1 and TRBJ2-1, with D unresolved. Per germline, CDR1 DFQATT and CDR2 SNEGSKA (reference sequence). V gave up 6 bases and J gave up 2 bases, with 14 bases separating them. CDR3 size: 14 residues. As DNA, the CDR3 is TGCAGTGCAGAATCCGGGCCAGCCTACAATGAGCAGTTCTTC. It codes for CSAESGPAYNEQFF.

This clonotype was counted ten times or more. CDR3 in amino acids: CASSLTLAGGTTNTGELFF. The DNA of the CDR3 is TGTGCCAGCAGCTTGACACTAGCGGGAGGGACGACGAACACCGGGGAGCTGTTTTTT. The chain carries TRBV5-6 and TRBJ2-2, with TRBD2 matching over 13 bases. The germline CDR1 and CDR2 sequences are SGHDT and YYEEEE. V was pared by 1 base and J by 0 bases, with 6 bases of the junction left unmatched. This CDR3 spans 19 amino acids.

This sequence joins TRBV10-3 and TRBJ2-7; TRBD1 matches 8 bases. CDR1 is ENHRY, CDR2 SYGVKD, per germline. The CDR3 consists of 12 residues. The trim removed 10 bases at V and 5 bases at J, leaving 7 bases unmatched. The CDR3 DNA is TGTGCCACTGAGGGACAGGCTGACGAGCAGTACTTC. It codes for CATEGQADEQYF.

The V and J genes are TRBV6-1 and TRBJ2-7; weak D call: TRBD2 (6 bases). Deletions cut 7 bases from V and 0 bases from J, with 16 bases between. The CDR3 extends over 15 amino acids. Per germline, CDR1 MNHNS and CDR2 SASEGT. DNA for the CDR3: TGTGCCAGCACGTCCGGCGGGGATCCCTCCTACGAGCAGTACTTC. This codes for CASTSGGDPSYEQYF.

Comment on this clonotype: Possible read error: a much larger clone is one base away. CDR3 coding DNA: TGTGCCAGCAGCTCAGCAACAAGGCCCCTCCAAGAGACCCAGTACTTC. It specifies CASSSATRPLQETQYF. This chain joins TRBV7-8 and TRBJ2-5; D unresolved. Germline lookup yields CDR1 SGHVS and CDR2 FQNEAQ. Trimming cost V 4 bases and J 1 base, with 16 bases left between them. The CDR3 has 16 residues.